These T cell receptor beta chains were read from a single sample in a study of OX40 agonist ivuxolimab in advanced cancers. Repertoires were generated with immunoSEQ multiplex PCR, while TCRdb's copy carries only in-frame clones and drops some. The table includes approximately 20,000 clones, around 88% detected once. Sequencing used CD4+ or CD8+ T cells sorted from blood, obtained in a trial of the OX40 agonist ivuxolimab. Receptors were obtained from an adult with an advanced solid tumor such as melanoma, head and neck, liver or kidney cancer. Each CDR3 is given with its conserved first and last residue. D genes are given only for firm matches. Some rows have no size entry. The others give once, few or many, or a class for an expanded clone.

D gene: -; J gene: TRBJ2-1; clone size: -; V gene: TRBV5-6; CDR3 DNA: TGTGCCAGCAGCTTGGGAGGAGGTTCGTACAATGAGCAGTTCTTC; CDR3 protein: CASSLGGGSYNEQFF
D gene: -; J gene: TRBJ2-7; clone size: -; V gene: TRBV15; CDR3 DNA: TGTGCCACCAGCAGAAACCGGGACGGGGCTTCTGAGCAGTACTTC; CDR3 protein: CATSRNRDGASEQYF
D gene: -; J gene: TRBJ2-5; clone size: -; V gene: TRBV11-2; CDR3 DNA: TGTGCCAGCACCTCGGGTCCGGGTCGCTCAGAGACCCAGTACTTC; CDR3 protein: CASTSGPGRSETQYF
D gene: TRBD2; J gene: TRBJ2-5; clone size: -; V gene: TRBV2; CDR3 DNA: TGTGCCAGCAGATTGGGACTAGCGGTACAAGAGACCCAGTACTTC; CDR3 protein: CASRLGLAVQETQYF
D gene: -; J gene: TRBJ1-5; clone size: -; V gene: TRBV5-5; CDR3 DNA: TGTGCCAGCAGCTTGGGTTGGGGGGCAGCTCAGCCCCAGCATTTT; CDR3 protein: CASSLGWGAAQPQHF
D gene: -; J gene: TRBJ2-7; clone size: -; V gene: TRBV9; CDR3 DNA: TGTGCCAGCAGCCCCGGACGGACCCACTACGAGCAGTACTTC; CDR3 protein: CASSPGRTHYEQYF
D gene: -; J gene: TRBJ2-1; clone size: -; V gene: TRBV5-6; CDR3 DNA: TGTGCCAGCAGCGTGGGGGCAGGGCTGGTCAATGAGCAGTTCTTC; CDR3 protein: CASSVGAGLVNEQFF
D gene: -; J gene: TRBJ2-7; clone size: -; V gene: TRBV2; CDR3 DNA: TGTGCCAGCAGTGAAGTGGGGTCGGGAGTGGCCTACGAGCAGTACTTC; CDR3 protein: CASSEVGSGVAYEQYF
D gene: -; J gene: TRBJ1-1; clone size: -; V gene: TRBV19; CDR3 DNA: TGTGCCAGCGGACACGCACCGAACACTGAAGCTTTCTTT; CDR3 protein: CASGHAPNTEAFF
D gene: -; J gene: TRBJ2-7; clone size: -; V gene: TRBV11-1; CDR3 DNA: TGTGCCAGCAGCCGGAGAGGGGGACGCGAGCAGTACTTC; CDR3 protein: CASSRRGGREQYF
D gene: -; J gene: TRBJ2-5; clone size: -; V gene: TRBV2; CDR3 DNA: TGTGCCAGCAGGGAAACACACAGGGACTACCATAAGAGTGGGGAGACCCAGTACTTC; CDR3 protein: CASRETHRDYHKSGETQYF
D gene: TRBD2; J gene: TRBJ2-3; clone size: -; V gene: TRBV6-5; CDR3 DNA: TGTGCCAGCAGTTACTCTCTAGCGGTTAGCACAGATACGCAGTATTTT; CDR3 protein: CASSYSLAVSTDTQYF
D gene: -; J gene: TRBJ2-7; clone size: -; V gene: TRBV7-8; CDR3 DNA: TGTGCCAGCAGCTTAGAGGTATTGGGGCGGACAACCTACGAGCAGTACTTC; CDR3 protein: CASSLEVLGRTTYEQYF
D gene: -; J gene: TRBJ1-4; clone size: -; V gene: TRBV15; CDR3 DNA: TGTGCCACCAGCCGCATAGGAGGGCAGGCGTCTAATGAAAAACTGTTTTTT; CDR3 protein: CATSRIGGQASNEKLFF
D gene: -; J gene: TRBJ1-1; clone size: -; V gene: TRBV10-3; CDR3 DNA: TGTGCCACCCGGGGTTCCTGGGGCACTGAAGCTTTCTTT; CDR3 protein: CATRGSWGTEAFF
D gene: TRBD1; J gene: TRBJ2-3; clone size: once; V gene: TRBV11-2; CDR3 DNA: TGTGCCAGCAGCAAGGGACAGGGGGAGTCAGATACGCAGTATTTT; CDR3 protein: CASSKGQGESDTQYF
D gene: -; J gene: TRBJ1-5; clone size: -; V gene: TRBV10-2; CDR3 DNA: TGCGCCAGCAGTGAGAGAGGCGGGAATCAGCCCCAGCATTTT; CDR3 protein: CASSERGGNQPQHF
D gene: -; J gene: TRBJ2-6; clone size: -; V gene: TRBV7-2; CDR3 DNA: TGTGCCAGCAGCTTATCTCTGACAGGCTCCTCTGGGGCCAACGTCCTGACTTTC; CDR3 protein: CASSLSLTGSSGANVLTF
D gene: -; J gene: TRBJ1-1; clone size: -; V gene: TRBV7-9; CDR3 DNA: TGTGCCAGCAGCCTGGCCTCGGGGGGCGCGAAGGAAGCTTTCTTT; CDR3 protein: CASSLASGGAKEAFF
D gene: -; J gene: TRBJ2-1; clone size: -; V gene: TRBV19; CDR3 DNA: TGTGCCAGTAGTATCGGCAGGGACTACAATGAGCAGTTCTTC; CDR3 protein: CASSIGRDYNEQFF
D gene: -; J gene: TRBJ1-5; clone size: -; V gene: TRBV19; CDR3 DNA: TGTGCCAGTATTGCGGGACCGAGCAATCAGCCCCAGCATTTT; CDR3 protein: CASIAGPSNQPQHF
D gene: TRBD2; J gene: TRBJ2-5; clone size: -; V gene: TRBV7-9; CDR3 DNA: TGTGCCAGCAGCCACCCCAGGGGCGGGAGGGCTGAGACCCAGTACTTC; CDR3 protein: CASSHPRGGRAETQYF
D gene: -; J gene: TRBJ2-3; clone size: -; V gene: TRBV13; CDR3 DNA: TGTGCCAGCACATATACACAGTCCCCAGATACGCAGTATTTT; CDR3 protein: CASTYTQSPDTQYF
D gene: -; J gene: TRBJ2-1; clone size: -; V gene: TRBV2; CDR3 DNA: TGTGCCAGCAGTGAGGGTCTAGTGTTTGAGCAGTTCTTC; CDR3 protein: CASSEGLVFEQFF
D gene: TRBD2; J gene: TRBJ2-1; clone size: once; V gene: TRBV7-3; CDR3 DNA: TGTGCCAGCAGCTTATCCCCTAGCGGGGGTAACAATGAGCAGTTCTTC; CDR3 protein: CASSLSPSGGNNEQFF
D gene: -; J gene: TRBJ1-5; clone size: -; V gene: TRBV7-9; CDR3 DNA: TGTGCCAGCAGCTCCCCAGCTGAGGAAGGTCAGCCCCAGCATTTT; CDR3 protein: CASSSPAEEGQPQHF
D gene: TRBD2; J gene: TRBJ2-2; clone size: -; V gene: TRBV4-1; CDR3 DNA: TGCGCCAGCAGCCAAGGTGTGGGCGGACTAGATTGGTCCACCGGGGAGCTGTTTTTT; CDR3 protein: CASSQGVGGLDWSTGELFF
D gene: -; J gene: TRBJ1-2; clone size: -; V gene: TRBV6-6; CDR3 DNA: TGTGCCAGCAAGGACATAAACTATGGCTACACCTTC; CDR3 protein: CASKDINYGYTF
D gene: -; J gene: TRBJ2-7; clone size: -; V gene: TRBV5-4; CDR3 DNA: TGTGCCAGCAGCTCCCCCCAGGGGGAGCAGTACTTC; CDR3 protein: CASSSPQGEQYF
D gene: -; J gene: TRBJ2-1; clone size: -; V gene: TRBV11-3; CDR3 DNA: TGTGCCAGCAGCGCTAGGGTATTCGGTGAGCAGTTCTTC; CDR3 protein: CASSARVFGEQFF
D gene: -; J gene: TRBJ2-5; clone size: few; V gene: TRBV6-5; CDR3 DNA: TGTGCCAGCAGTTACTCCTACAGTATGGGGGAGACCCAGTACTTC; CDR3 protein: CASSYSYSMGETQYF
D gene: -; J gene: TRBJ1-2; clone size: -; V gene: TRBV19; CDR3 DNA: TGTGCCAGTACCATTTCAGGGGAAGGTGGATACACCTTC; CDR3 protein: CASTISGEGGYTF